The next 13 T cell receptor beta chains were all read from a single sample in a study of response to subunit inactivated influenza vaccine. TCRdb re-analysed the RT-PCR reads in MiXCR, keeping a single row per CDR3 protein. The table includes a few hundred thousand distinct CDR3 sequences, approximately 10% detected once. The input for sequencing was PBMCs from blood, taken roughly 48 days after vaccination. Every receptor here comes from a man aged 45-65 years who received an inactivated influenza vaccine.

There are many counts of this clonotype. The gene calls are TRBV12-3 or TRBV12-4 and TRBJ2-2, with D maybe TRBD2 (5 bases). This CDR3 spans 17 amino acids. V was pared by 2 bases and J by 0 bases, with 13 bases between. CDR3 in amino acids: CASSLSLLATNTGELFF. DNA for the CDR3: TGTGCCAGCAGTTTAAGTCTGCTAGCTACGAACACCGGGGAGCTGTTTTTT.

The rearrangement links TRBV7-2 to TRBJ1-1, with a tentative D call TRBD1 (5 bases). The CDR3 runs 15 residues. CDR1 is SGHTA and CDR2 is FQGNSA in the germline V gene. V lost 3 bases and J lost 1, with 12 bases in between. CDR3 bases: TGTGCCAGCAGCTTGGCAGGGTTTTCGAACACTGAAGCTTTCTTT. This encodes CASSLAGFSNTEAFF.

This clonotype came up many times. CDR3 in amino acids: CASSFRGGVGGTEAFF. For the CDR3, the DNA is TGTGCCAGCAGTTTCCGAGGGGGGGTTGGGGGCACTGAAGCTTTCTTT. The chain joins TRBV12-3 or TRBV12-4 to TRBJ1-1, with D tentatively TRBD1 (6 bases). This CDR3 comprises 16 residues. The ends were cut back, 3 bases at V and 4 bases at J, with 18 bases in the middle.

This clonotype showed up many times. The chain couples TRBV11-2 to TRBJ2-1; possible D gene TRBD2, 6 bases. The CDR3 runs 14 residues. Germline-derived CDR1 and CDR2 are SGHAT and FQNNGV. Trimming removed 8 bases at V and 5 bases at J, with 16 bases between. The CDR3 here is CASGLGGADNEQFF. The DNA for the CDR3 is TGTGCCAGCGGGCTGGGAGGAGCGGACAATGAGCAGTTCTTC.

This clonotype has a single count. The V and J genes are TRBV2 and TRBJ2-3, with 11 bases fitting TRBD2. The CDR3 runs 18 residues. J was trimmed by 5 bases and V by 4 bases; bases with no gene match: 14. Per germline, CDR1 SNHLY and CDR2 FYNNEI. The CDR3 sequence is CASSGLAGTPGRVDTQYF. The CDR3, as DNA: TGTGCCAGCAGTGGACTAGCGGGAACCCCCGGGAGGGTAGATACGCAGTATTTT. Looking up the rest from reference TRBV2 and TRBJ2-3 gives the full variable domain: EPEVTQTPSHQVTQMGQEVILRCVPISNHLYFYWYRQILGQKVEFLVSFYNNEISEKSEIFDDQFSVERPDGSNFTLKIRSTKLEDSAMYFCASSGLAGTPGRVDTQYFGPGTRLTVL.

The rearrangement links TRBV20-1 to TRBJ1-5; perhaps TRBD1 as D (6 bases). The CDR3 covers 15 residues. Germline V gene lookup returns CDR1 DFQATT and CDR2 SNEGSKA (reference sequence). Trimming pared 3 bases from V and 0 bases from J, leaving 12 bases between. CDR3 sequence reads: CSASQGMYSNQPQHF. The CDR3 nucleotides are TGCAGTGCTAGCCAGGGGATGTATAGCAATCAGCCCCAGCATTTT.

This clonotype has ten or more counts. V usage is TRBV5-6 and J usage is TRBJ2-5; D perhaps matches TRBD1 (5 bases). CDR3 length: 15 amino acids. CDR1 SGHDT and CDR2 YYEEEE come from the germline V gene. V was pared by 0 bases and J by 0 bases, with 9 bases between. CDR3 in amino acids: CASSLGTTYQETQYF. CDR3 coding DNA: TGTGCCAGCAGCTTGGGGACAACGTACCAAGAGACCCAGTACTTC.

This clonotype has more than one count but fewer than ten. The chain recombines TRBV12-3 or TRBV12-4 with TRBJ1-1; a possible D gene is TRBD1 (5 bases). The CDR3 extends over 15 amino acids. V shed 3 bases and J shed 4 bases, with 15 bases lying between them. The CDR3 sequence is CASSFGGSPGTEAFF. Written as DNA, the CDR3 is TGTGCCAGCAGTTTCGGGGGGAGCCCCGGCACTGAAGCTTTCTTT.

The genes are TRBV10-3 and TRBJ2-5, with 10 bases lining up with TRBD1. The germline CDR1 and CDR2 sequences are ENHRY and SYGVKD. The CDR3 has 16 residues. After removal of 6 bases from V and 2 bases from J, the junction contained 9 bases not matched to a gene. The CDR3: CAISTGTGEKQETQYF. The CDR3 DNA is TGTGCCATCAGCACCGGGACAGGGGAGAAGCAAGAGACCCAGTACTTC.

This clonotype was recorded at least ten times. The gene calls are TRBV20-1 and TRBJ2-3; D gene uncertain. The V gene lost 6 bases and the J gene lost 1 base, with 14 bases spanning the gap. In germline, CDR1 is DFQATT, CDR2 SNEGSKA (reference sequence). The CDR3 length is 14 residues. CDR3 protein: CSASDALRTDTQYF. CDR3 bases: TGCAGTGCCTCCGACGCCCTCCGCACAGATACGCAGTATTTT.

This clonotype has ten or more counts. J is TRBJ1-2 and V is TRBV20-1; D is ambiguous. There are 14 residues in the CDR3. V was clipped by 0 bases and J by 4 bases, with 12 bases between them. CDR1 DFQATT and CDR2 SNEGSKA come from the germline V gene (reference sequence). As DNA, the CDR3 is TGCAGTGCTAGAGATATAAACAGACCCTATGGCTACACCTTC. It is translated as CSARDINRPYGYTF.

The J gene is TRBJ2-5, the V gene TRBV24-1; 7 bases are a match to TRBD2. With 1 base clipped from V and 3 bases from J, the junction kept 4 bases outside the gene matches. Germline V CDR1 and CDR2: KGHDR, SFDVKD. CDR3 length equals 15 residues. The CDR3 sequence: CATSDLIGREETQYF. The CDR3 DNA follows: TGTGCCACCAGTGATTTAATAGGGAGGGAAGAGACCCAGTACTTC.

The chain links TRBV20-1 to TRBJ2-7, with D tentatively TRBD1 or TRBD2 (6 bases each). V lost 3 bases to trimming and J lost 4 bases, with 16 bases between them. The V gene's germline CDR1 is DFQATT and CDR2 SNEGSKA (reference sequence). This CDR3 has 14 residues. This chain's CDR3 is CSARGWGARYEQYF. As DNA, the CDR3 is TGCAGTGCTAGGGGCTGGGGGGCTAGGTACGAGCAGTACTTC.